The subject of this entry is one T cell receptor (beta chain). As yet, its antigen is unknown. As to time point: new active TB diagnosis, blood taken before or within 7 days of starting treatment. This CDR3 spans 15 amino acids. V lost 4 bases and J lost 5, with 12 bases in between. CDR1 and CDR2 from the germline V gene are WNHNN and SYGVQD (reference sequence). This sample was included in a study of T cells in tuberculosis. Findings and limits, study-wide: Active tuberculosis patients had shorter CDR3-alpha; the beta difference was nonsignificant.

Sequencing used immunoSEQ multiplex PCR; TCRdb keeps in-frame clones, though not all of them. The sample has some 31,000 clones, 86% seen once. This receptor was identified in an adult with tuberculosis. Specimen: PBMCs, collected at tuberculosis diagnosis. V and J are TRBV10-1 and TRBJ2-6, with no clear D. CDR3 region: CASSVAQSRANVLTF. The CDR3 nucleotides read TGCGCCAGCAGTGTAGCACAAAGTCGGGCCAACGTCCTGACTTTC.